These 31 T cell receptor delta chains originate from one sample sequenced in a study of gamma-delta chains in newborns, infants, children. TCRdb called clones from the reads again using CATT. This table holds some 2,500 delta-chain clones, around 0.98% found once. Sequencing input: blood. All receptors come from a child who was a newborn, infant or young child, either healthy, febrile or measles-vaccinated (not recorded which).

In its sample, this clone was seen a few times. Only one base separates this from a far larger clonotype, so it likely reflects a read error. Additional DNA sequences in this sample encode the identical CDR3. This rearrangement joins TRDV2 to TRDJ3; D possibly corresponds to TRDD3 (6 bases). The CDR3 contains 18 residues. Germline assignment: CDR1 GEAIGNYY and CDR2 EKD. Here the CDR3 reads CACDTVGVKSWDTRQMFF. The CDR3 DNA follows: TGTGCCTGCGACACGGTGGGGGTTAAATCCTGGGACACCCGACAGATGTTTTTC.

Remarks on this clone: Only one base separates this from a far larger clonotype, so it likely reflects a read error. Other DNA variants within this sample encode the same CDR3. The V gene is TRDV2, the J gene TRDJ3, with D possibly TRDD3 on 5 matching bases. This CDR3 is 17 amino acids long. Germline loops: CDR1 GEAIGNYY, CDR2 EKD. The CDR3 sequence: CACDTVWDERDTRQMFF. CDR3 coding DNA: TGTGCCTGCGACACCGTCTGGGATGAGCGGGACACCCGACAGATGTTTTTC.

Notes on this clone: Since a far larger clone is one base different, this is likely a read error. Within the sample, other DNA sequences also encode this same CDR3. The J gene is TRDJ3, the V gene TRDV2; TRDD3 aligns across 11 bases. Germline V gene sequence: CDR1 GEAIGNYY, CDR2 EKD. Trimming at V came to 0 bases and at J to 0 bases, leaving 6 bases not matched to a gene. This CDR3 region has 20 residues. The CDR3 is CACDTVLGDTRSWDTRQMFF. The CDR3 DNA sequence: TGTGCCTGTGACACCGTGCTGGGGGATACCCGCTCCTGGGACACCCGACAGATGTTTTTC.

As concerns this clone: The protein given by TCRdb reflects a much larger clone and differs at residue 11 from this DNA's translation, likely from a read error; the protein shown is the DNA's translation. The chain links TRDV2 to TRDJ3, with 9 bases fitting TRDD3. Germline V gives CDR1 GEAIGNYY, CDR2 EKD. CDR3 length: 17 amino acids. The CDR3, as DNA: TGTGCCTGTGACACCGTCGGGGGATACTGGGGCACCCGACAGATGTTTTTC. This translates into CACDTVGGYWGTRQMFF.

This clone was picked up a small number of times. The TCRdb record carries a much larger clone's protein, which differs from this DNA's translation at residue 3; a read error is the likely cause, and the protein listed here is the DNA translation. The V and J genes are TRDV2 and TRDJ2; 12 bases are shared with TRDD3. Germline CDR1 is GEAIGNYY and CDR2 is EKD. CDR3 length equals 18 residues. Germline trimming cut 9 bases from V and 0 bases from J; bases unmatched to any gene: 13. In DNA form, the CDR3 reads TGTGCCCGCGACCCCGTACTGGGGGATACAGCTTTGACAGCACAACTCTTCTTT. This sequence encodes CARDPVLGDTALTAQLFF.

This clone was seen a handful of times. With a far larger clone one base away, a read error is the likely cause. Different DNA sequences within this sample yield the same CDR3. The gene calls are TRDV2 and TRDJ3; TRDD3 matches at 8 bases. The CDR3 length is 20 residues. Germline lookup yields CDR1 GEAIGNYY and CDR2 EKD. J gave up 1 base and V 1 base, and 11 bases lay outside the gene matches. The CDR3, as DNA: TGTGCCTGTGACACAATGTACTGGGGGGCAAGTTCCTGGGACACCCGACAGATGTTTTTC. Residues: CACDTMYWGASSWDTRQMFF.

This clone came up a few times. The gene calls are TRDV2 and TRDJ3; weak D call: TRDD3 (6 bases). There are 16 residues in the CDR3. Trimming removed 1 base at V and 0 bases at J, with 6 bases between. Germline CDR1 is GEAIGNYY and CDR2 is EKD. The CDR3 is CACDTLGSWDTRQMFF. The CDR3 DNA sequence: TGTGCCTGTGACACACTGGGCTCCTGGGACACCCGACAGATGTTTTTC.

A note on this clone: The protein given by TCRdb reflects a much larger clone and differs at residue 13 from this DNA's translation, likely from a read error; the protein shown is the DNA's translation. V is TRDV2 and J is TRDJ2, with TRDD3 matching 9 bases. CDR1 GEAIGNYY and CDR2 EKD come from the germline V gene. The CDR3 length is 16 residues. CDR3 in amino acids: CACDKLGEELTALLFF. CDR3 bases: TGTGCCTGTGACAAACTGGGGGAAGAATTGACAGCACTACTCTTCTTT.

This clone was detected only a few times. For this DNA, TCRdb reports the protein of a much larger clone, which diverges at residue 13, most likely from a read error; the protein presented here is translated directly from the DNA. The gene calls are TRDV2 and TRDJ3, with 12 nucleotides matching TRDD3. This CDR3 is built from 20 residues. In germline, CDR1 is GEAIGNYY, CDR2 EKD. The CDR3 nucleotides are TGTGCCTGTGACACCGTACTGGGGGATACCCGCTCCTGTGACACCCGACAGATGTTTTTC. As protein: CACDTVLGDTRSCDTRQMFF.

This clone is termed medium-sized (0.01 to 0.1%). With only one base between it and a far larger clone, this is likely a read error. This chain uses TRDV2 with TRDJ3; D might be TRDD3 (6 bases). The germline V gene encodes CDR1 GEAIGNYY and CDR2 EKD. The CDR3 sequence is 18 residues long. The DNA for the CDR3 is TGTGCCTGTGACAAGTTAGGATACCGCTCCTGGGGCACCCGACAGATGTTTTTC. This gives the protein CACDKLGYRSWGTRQMFF.

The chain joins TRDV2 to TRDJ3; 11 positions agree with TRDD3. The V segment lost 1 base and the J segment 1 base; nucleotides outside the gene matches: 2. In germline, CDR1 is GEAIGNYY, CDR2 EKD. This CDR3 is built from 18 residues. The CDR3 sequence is CACDTLGDSSWDTRQMFF. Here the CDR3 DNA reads TGTGCCTGTGACACACTGGGGGATAGTTCCTGGGACACCCGACAGATGTTTTTC.

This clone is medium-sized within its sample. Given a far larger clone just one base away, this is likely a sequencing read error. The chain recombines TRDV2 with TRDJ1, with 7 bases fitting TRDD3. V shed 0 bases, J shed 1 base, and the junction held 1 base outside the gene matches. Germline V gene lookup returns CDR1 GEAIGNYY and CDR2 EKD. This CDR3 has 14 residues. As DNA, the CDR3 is TGTGCCTGTGACACCTGGGGGACCACCGATAAACTCATCTTT. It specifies CACDTWGTTDKLIF.

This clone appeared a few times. CDR3 region: CACDTWGLTAQLFF. CDR3 nucleotide sequence: TGTGCCTGTGACACCTGGGGATTGACAGCACAACTCTTCTTT. V is TRDV2 and J is TRDJ2; tentatively, D is TRDD3 (5 bases). Deletions cut 0 bases from V and 2 bases from J, with 6 bases between. The CDR3 is 14 amino acids. Germline V lookup: CDR1 GEAIGNYY, CDR2 EKD.

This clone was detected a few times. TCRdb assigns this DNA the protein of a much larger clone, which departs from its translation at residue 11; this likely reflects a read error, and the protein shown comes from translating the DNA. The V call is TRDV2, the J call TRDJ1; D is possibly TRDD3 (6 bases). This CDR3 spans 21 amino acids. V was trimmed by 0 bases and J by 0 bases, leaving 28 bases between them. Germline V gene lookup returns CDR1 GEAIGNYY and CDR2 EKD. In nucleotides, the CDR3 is TGTGCCTGTGACACCGTGGCCCTCCCGGCGAGGGATAAAAGGGACACCGATAAACTCATCTTT. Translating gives CACDTVALPARDKRDTDKLIF.

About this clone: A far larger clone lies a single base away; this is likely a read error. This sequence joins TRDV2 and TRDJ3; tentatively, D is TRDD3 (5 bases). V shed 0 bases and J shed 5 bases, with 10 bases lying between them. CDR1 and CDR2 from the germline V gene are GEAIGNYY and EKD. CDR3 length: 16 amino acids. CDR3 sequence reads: CACDTMGSRDTRQMFF. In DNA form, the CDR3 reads TGTGCCTGTGACACCATGGGATCCCGGGACACCCGACAGATGTTTTTC.

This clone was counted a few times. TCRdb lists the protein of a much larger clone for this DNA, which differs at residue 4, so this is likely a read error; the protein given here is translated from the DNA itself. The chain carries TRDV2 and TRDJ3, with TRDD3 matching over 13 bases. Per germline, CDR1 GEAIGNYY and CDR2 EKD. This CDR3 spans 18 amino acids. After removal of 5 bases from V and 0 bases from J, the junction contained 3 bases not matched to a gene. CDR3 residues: CACVTGGYDSWDTRQMFF. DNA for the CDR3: TGTGCCTGTGTCACTGGGGGATACGACTCCTGGGACACCCGACAGATGTTTTTC.

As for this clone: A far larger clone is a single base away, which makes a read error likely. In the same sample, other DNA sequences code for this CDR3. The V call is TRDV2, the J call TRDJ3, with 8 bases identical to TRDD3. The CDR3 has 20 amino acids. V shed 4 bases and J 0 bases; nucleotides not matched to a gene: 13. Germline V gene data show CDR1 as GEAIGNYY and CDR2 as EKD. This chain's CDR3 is CACDTVLGGRSSWDTRQMFF. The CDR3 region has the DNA TGTGCCTGTGATACCGTACTGGGGGGCCGGAGCTCCTGGGACACCCGACAGATGTTTTTC.

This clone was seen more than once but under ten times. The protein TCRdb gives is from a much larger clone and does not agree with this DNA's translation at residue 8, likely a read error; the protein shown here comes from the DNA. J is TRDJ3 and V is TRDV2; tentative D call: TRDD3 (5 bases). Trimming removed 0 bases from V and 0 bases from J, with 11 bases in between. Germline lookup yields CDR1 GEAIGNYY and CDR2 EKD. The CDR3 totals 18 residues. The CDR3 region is CACDTVGEYSWDTRQMFF. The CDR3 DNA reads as TGTGCCTGTGACACCGTTGGGGAATACTCCTGGGACACCCGACAGATGTTTTTC.

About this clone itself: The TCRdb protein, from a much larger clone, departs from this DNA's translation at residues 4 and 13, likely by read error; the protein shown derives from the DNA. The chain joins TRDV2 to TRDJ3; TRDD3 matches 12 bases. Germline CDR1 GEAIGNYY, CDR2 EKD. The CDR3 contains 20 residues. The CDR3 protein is CACGTVAGGYGKRDTRQMFF. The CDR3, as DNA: TGTGCCTGTGGCACCGTTGCTGGGGGATACGGGAAACGGGACACCCGACAGATGTTTTTC.

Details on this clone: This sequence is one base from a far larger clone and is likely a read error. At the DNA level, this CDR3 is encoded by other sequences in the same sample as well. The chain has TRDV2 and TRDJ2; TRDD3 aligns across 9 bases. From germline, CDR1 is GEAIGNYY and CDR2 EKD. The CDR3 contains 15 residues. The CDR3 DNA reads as TGTGCCTGTGACACGTGGGGGATAAGGGCAGCTCAACTCTTCTTT. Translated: CACDTWGIRAAQLFF.

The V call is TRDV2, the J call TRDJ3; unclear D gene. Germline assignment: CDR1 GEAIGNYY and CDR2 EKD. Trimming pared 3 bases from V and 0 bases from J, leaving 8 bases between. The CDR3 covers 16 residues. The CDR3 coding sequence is TGTGCCTGTGACCCCCCAAGCTCCTGGGACACCCGACAGATGTTTTTC. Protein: CACDPPSSWDTRQMFF.

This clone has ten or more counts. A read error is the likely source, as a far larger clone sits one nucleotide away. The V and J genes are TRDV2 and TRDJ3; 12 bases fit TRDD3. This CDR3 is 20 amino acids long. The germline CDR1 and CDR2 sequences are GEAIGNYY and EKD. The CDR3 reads CACDTVLGDTRSRDTRQMFF. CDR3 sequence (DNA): TGTGCCTGTGACACCGTACTGGGGGATACCCGCTCCCGGGACACCCGACAGATGTTTTTC.

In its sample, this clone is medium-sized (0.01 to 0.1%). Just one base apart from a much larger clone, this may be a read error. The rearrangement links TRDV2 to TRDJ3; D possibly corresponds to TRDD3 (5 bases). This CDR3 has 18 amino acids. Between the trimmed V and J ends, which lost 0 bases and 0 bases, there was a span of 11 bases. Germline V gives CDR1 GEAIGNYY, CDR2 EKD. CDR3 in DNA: TGTGCCTGTGACACCGTCACCTGGGACTCCTGGGACACCCGACAGATGTTTTTC. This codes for CACDTVTWDSWDTRQMFF.

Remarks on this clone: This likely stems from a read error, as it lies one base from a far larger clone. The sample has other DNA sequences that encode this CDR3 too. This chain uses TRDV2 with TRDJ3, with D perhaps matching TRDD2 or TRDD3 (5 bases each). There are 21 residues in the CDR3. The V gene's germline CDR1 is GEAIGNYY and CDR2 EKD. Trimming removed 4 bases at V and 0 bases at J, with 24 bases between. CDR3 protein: CACDVLGVRRPSSWDTRQMFF. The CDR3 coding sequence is TGTGCCTGTGATGTACTTGGGGTTCGCCGTCCTAGCTCCTGGGACACCCGACAGATGTTTTTC.

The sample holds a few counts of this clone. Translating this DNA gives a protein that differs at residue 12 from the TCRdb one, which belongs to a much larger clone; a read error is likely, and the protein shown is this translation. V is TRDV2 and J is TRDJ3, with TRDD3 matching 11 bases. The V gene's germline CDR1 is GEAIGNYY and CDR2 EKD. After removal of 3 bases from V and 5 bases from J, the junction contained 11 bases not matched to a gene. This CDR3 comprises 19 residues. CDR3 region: CACDPLLGDNPGDTRQMFF. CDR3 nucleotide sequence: TGTGCCTGTGACCCATTACTGGGGGATAATCCCGGGGACACCCGACAGATGTTTTTC.

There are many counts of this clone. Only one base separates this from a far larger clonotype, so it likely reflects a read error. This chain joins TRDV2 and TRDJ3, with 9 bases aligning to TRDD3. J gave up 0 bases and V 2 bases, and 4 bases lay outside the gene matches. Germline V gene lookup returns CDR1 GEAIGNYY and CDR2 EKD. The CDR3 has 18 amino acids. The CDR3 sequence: CACDILGENSWDTRQMFF. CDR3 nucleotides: TGTGCCTGTGACATACTGGGGGAGAACTCCTGGGACACCCGACAGATGTTTTTC.

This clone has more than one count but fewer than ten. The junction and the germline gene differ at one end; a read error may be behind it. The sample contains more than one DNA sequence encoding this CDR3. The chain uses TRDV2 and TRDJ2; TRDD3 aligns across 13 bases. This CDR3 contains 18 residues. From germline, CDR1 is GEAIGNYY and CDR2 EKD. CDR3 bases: TGTGCCTGTGACCCTTGCACTGGGGGATACGATCACCCGGCACAACCCTTCTTT. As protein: CACDPCTGGYDHPAQPFF.

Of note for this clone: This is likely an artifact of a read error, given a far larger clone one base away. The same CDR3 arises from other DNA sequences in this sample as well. CDR3 sequence (DNA): TGTGCCTGTGACACACTGGGGGATACGACAGCACAGCTCTTCTTT. Its protein is CACDTLGDTTAQLFF. The chain is built from TRDV2 and TRDJ2, with 13 bases lining up with TRDD3. Germline loops: CDR1 GEAIGNYY, CDR2 EKD. The CDR3 contains 15 residues.

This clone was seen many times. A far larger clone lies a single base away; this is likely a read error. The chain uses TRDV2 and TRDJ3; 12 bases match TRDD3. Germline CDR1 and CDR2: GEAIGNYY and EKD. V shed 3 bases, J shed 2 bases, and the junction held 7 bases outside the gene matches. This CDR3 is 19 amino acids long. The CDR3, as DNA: TGTGCCTGTGACGCCGTACTGGGGGATACCACCTGGGACACCCGACAGATGTTTTTC. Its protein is CACDAVLGDTTWDTRQMFF.

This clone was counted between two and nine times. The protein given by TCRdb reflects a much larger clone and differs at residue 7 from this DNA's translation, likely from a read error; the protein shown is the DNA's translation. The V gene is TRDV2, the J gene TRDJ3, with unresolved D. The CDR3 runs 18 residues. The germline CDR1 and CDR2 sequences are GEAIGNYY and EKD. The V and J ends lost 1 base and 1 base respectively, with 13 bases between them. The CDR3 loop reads CACDTVRVKSWDTRQMFF. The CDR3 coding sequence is TGTGCCTGTGACACGGTGAGGGTTAAATCCTGGGACACCCGACAGATGTTTTTC.

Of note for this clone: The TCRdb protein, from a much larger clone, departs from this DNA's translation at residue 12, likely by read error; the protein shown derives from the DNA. Here the CDR3 reads CACDILGDLTARLFF. DNA of the CDR3: TGTGCCTGTGACATACTGGGGGATTTGACAGCACGACTCTTCTTT. The rearrangement links TRDV2 to TRDJ2; TRDD3 agrees at 10 bases. The CDR3 extends over 15 amino acids. CDR1 is GEAIGNYY and CDR2 is EKD in the germline V gene.